This T cell receptor (beta chain) emerged from a study of cytomegalovirus exposure and HLA in healthy donors. On the study more broadly: Of the donors genotyped, 398 in all, 81% fell in the Caucasian-associated ancestry cluster.

Germline CDR1 is LNHDA and CDR2 is SQIVND (reference sequence). The CDR3 totals 14 residues. Trimming cost V 6 bases and J 4 bases; bases outside gene matches: 5. Study-level points and caveats: In an earlier analysis, in 620 or so donors, most V segments appeared productive either ~87% or ~30% of the time.

As regards this clone: The antigen is not known.

Primers for the PCR totalled 60 Vbeta and 13 Jbeta. Authors' data handling: The count from a later analysis was tens of millions of unique TCR beta chains, some 12 million of them shared. Profiled with immunoSEQ multiplex PCR; TCRdb holds only in-frame clones, not every one. V and J calls and clone size are as listed in that table; D and trimming were resolved from the DNA. The sample has about 200,000 clones; around 82% are singletons. The sequence was obtained from a woman in her twenties or thirties in good health and CMV-seronegative. The specimen sequenced was PBMCs. The chain links TRBV19 to TRBJ2-1, with 8 bases aligning to TRBD1. The CDR3 region is CASSWTGNYNEQFF. DNA of the CDR3: TGTGCCAGTAGCTGGACAGGGAATTACAATGAGCAGTTCTTC. Full variable domain (remainder filled in from reference TRBV19 and TRBJ2-1): DGGITQSPKYLFRKEGQNVTLSCEQNLNHDAMYWYRQDPGQGLRLIYYSQIVNDFQKGDIAEGYSVSREKKESFPLTVTSAQKNPTAFYLCASSWTGNYNEQFFGPGTRLTVL.